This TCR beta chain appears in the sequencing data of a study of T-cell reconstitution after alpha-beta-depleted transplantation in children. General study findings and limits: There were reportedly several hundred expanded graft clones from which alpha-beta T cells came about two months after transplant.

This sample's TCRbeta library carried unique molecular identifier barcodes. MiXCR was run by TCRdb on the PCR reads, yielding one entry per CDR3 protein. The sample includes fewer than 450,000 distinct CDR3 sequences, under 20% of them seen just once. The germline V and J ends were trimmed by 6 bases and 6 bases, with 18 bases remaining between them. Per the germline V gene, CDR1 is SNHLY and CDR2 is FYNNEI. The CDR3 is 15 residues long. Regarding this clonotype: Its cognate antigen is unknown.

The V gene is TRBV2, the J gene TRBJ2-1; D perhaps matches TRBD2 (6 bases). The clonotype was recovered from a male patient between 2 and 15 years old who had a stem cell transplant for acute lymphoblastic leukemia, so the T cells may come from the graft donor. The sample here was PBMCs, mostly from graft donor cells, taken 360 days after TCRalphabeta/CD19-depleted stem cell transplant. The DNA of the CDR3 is TGTGCCAGCAGGAAACCCTCCCGGGACTCCAATGAGCAGTTCTTC. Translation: CASRKPSRDSNEQFF. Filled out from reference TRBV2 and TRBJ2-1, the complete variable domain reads EPEVTQTPSHQVTQMGQEVILRCVPISNHLYFYWYRQILGQKVEFLVSFYNNEISEKSEIFDDQFSVERPDGSNFTLKIRSTKLEDSAMYFCASRKPSRDSNEQFFGPGTRLTVL.